These T cell receptor beta chains were read from a single sample in a study of blood T cell repertoires in COVID-19. Sequenced by immunoSEQ multiplex PCR; TCRdb stores in-frame clones only, minus some. Of roughly 99,000 clones in the sample, roughly 88% were seen once. Sequences were obtained from peripheral blood. These receptors originate from a man aged 45-60 years with active or convalescent COVID-19. Each CDR3 is given with its conserved first and last residue. A D gene is named only where the DNA matches it firmly. Clone size is stated in some rows and not others, as once, few, many or a class when expanded.

j_call: TRBJ1-6
d_call: NA
v_call: TRBV18
clone_size: NA
cdr3_aa: CASSPRRVGSGSPLHF
cdr3_nt: TGTGCCAGCTCACCACGGAGGGTCGGGTCGGGTTCACCCCTCCACTTT

j_call: TRBJ2-2
d_call: NA
v_call: TRBV14
clone_size: NA
cdr3_aa: CASSHSRRATGELFF
cdr3_nt: TGTGCCAGCAGCCACTCAAGGCGGGCCACCGGGGAGCTGTTTTTT

j_call: TRBJ2-1
d_call: NA
v_call: TRBV11-2
clone_size: NA
cdr3_aa: CASSLDPTPPGLRYNEQFF
cdr3_nt: TGTGCCAGCAGCTTAGATCCTACACCGCCGGGACTTCGCTACAATGAGCAGTTCTTC

j_call: TRBJ2-7
d_call: NA
v_call: TRBV10-3
clone_size: NA
cdr3_aa: CAISEGQMVSYEQYF
cdr3_nt: TGTGCCATCAGTGAGGGTCAGATGGTCTCCTACGAGCAGTACTTC

j_call: TRBJ2-3
d_call: TRBD1
v_call: TRBV27
clone_size: NA
cdr3_aa: CASSDRAATDTQYF
cdr3_nt: TGTGCCAGCAGTGACAGGGCCGCCACAGATACGCAGTATTTT

j_call: TRBJ2-5
d_call: NA
v_call: TRBV21-1
clone_size: NA
cdr3_aa: CASSNKFSGSGETQYF
cdr3_nt: TGTGCCAGCAGCAACAAATTTAGCGGGAGCGGGGAGACCCAGTACTTC

j_call: TRBJ2-3
d_call: TRBD2
v_call: TRBV6-2/TRBV6-3
clone_size: NA
cdr3_aa: CASSRTSGSTDTQYF
cdr3_nt: TGTGCCAGCAGTCGGACTAGCGGAAGCACAGATACGCAGTATTTT

j_call: TRBJ2-1
d_call: NA
v_call: TRBV5-4
clone_size: NA
cdr3_aa: CASSRHGSSYNEQFF
cdr3_nt: TGTGCCAGCAGCCGACACGGGAGCTCCTACAATGAGCAGTTCTTC

j_call: TRBJ2-3
d_call: NA
v_call: TRBV10-3
clone_size: NA
cdr3_aa: CAAGVTDTQYF
cdr3_nt: TGTGCCGCCGGAGTGACAGATACGCAGTATTTT

j_call: TRBJ2-5
d_call: NA
v_call: TRBV28
clone_size: NA
cdr3_aa: CASSLFRTPAETQYF
cdr3_nt: TGTGCCAGCAGTTTATTCCGGACTCCTGCAGAGACCCAGTACTTC

j_call: TRBJ2-7
d_call: TRBD1
v_call: TRBV18
clone_size: once
cdr3_aa: CASSPETGVEQYF
cdr3_nt: TGTGCCAGCTCACCAGAGACAGGGGTCGAGCAGTACTTC

j_call: TRBJ2-1
d_call: NA
v_call: TRBV19
clone_size: NA
cdr3_aa: CASSMRDRDNEQFF
cdr3_nt: TGTGCCAGTAGTATGCGGGACAGAGACAATGAGCAGTTCTTC

j_call: TRBJ2-3
d_call: NA
v_call: TRBV7-6
clone_size: NA
cdr3_aa: CASSLDGGPTDTQYF
cdr3_nt: TGTGCCAGCAGCTTAGATGGGGGCCCCACAGATACGCAGTATTTT

j_call: TRBJ1-6
d_call: NA
v_call: TRBV7-2
clone_size: NA
cdr3_aa: CASSLVVEGSPLHF
cdr3_nt: TGTGCCAGCAGCTTAGTGGTTGAGGGATCACCCCTCCACTTT

j_call: TRBJ1-6
d_call: TRBD1
v_call: TRBV30
clone_size: NA
cdr3_aa: CAWSADRGICHF
cdr3_nt: TGTGCCTGGAGTGCCGACAGGGGAATTTGCCACTTT

j_call: TRBJ2-1
d_call: NA
v_call: TRBV2
clone_size: NA
cdr3_aa: CASVAGRYNEQFF
cdr3_nt: TGTGCCAGCGTCGCGGGACGGTACAATGAGCAGTTCTTC

j_call: TRBJ1-4
d_call: TRBD1
v_call: TRBV7-9
clone_size: NA
cdr3_aa: CASSLTGGGNEKLFF
cdr3_nt: TGTGCCAGCAGCTTAACAGGGGGCGGTAATGAAAAACTGTTTTTT

j_call: TRBJ2-1
d_call: TRBD2
v_call: TRBV7-2
clone_size: NA
cdr3_aa: CASSIAGTSYNEQFF
cdr3_nt: TGTGCCAGCAGTATAGCCGGGACTAGTTACAATGAGCAGTTCTTC

j_call: TRBJ2-7
d_call: TRBD2
v_call: TRBV28
clone_size: NA
cdr3_aa: CASSLSGTSGPPNF
cdr3_nt: TGTGCCAGCAGTTTATCGGGGACTAGCGGACCCCCAAACTTC

j_call: TRBJ2-7
d_call: TRBD1
v_call: TRBV11-3
clone_size: NA
cdr3_aa: CASSPGQFSYEQYF
cdr3_nt: TGTGCCAGCAGCCCGGGACAGTTCTCCTACGAGCAGTACTTC

j_call: TRBJ2-2
d_call: TRBD2
v_call: TRBV9
clone_size: NA
cdr3_aa: CASSVLAGLNTGELFF
cdr3_nt: TGTGCCAGCAGCGTGCTAGCGGGATTAAACACCGGGGAGCTGTTTTTT

j_call: TRBJ1-4
d_call: TRBD1
v_call: TRBV20-1
clone_size: NA
cdr3_aa: CSASRDSYNEKLFF
cdr3_nt: TGCAGTGCTAGTCGGGACAGTTATAATGAAAAACTGTTTTTT

j_call: TRBJ1-2
d_call: TRBD1
v_call: TRBV7-9
clone_size: NA
cdr3_aa: CASSLGDSSYGYTF
cdr3_nt: TGTGCCAGCAGCTTAGGGGACAGCTCCTATGGCTACACCTTC

j_call: TRBJ2-7
d_call: TRBD1
v_call: TRBV29-1
clone_size: NA
cdr3_aa: CSVVVGTVLPGVQYF
cdr3_nt: TGCAGCGTCGTGGTCGGGACAGTTCTGCCCGGGGTGCAGTACTTC

j_call: TRBJ2-3
d_call: NA
v_call: TRBV28
clone_size: NA
cdr3_aa: CASSLGGLGTDTQYF
cdr3_nt: TGTGCCAGCAGTTTAGGGGGGTTAGGCACAGATACGCAGTATTTT

j_call: TRBJ1-3
d_call: NA
v_call: TRBV29-1
clone_size: NA
cdr3_aa: CSVLKSSGNTIYF
cdr3_nt: TGCAGCGTCCTAAAATCCTCTGGAAACACCATATATTTT

j_call: TRBJ1-6
d_call: NA
v_call: TRBV10-3
clone_size: NA
cdr3_aa: CATCRDTYNSPLHF
cdr3_nt: TGTGCCACCTGCCGGGACACCTATAATTCACCCCTCCACTTT

j_call: TRBJ2-3
d_call: NA
v_call: TRBV6-6
clone_size: NA
cdr3_aa: CASKGWPDTQYF
cdr3_nt: TGTGCCAGCAAGGGGTGGCCAGATACGCAGTATTTT

j_call: TRBJ1-1
d_call: TRBD1
v_call: TRBV19
clone_size: NA
cdr3_aa: CASSPGQGALTEAFF
cdr3_nt: TGTGCCAGTAGTCCAGGACAGGGGGCGTTGACTGAAGCTTTCTTT

j_call: TRBJ2-1
d_call: TRBD2
v_call: TRBV4-1
clone_size: NA
cdr3_aa: CASSPGGNPGYNEQFF
cdr3_nt: TGCGCCAGCAGCCCGGGGGGTAACCCCGGGTACAATGAGCAGTTCTTC

j_call: TRBJ1-1
d_call: TRBD1
v_call: TRBV19
clone_size: few
cdr3_aa: CASPPGQGRGYTEAFF
cdr3_nt: TGTGCCAGTCCACCGGGACAGGGAAGGGGGTACACTGAAGCTTTCTTT

j_call: TRBJ1-3
d_call: TRBD1
v_call: TRBV18
clone_size: NA
cdr3_aa: CASSTDRAGNTIYF
cdr3_nt: TGTGCCAGCTCAACCGACAGGGCCGGGAACACCATATATTTT

j_call: TRBJ2-1
d_call: TRBD2
v_call: TRBV4-1
clone_size: NA
cdr3_aa: CASSLPGRAGNEQFF
cdr3_nt: TGCGCCAGCAGCCTCCCCGGGAGGGCCGGGAACGAGCAGTTCTTC

j_call: TRBJ2-7
d_call: TRBD1
v_call: TRBV28
clone_size: NA
cdr3_aa: CASYETGVSYEQYF
cdr3_nt: TGTGCCAGCTACGAAACAGGGGTTTCCTACGAGCAGTACTTC

j_call: TRBJ1-2
d_call: TRBD1
v_call: TRBV29-1
clone_size: once
cdr3_aa: CSVQGVYGYTF
cdr3_nt: TGCAGCGTTCAGGGGGTCTATGGCTACACCTTC

j_call: TRBJ1-1
d_call: NA
v_call: TRBV19
clone_size: NA
cdr3_aa: CASSNGRVNTEAFF
cdr3_nt: TGTGCCAGTAGTAACGGCAGGGTGAACACTGAAGCTTTCTTT

j_call: TRBJ2-7
d_call: TRBD1
v_call: TRBV10-3
clone_size: NA
cdr3_aa: CAISASTGNSYEQYF
cdr3_nt: TGTGCCATCAGTGCTTCGACAGGGAACTCCTACGAGCAGTACTTC

j_call: TRBJ2-1
d_call: TRBD1
v_call: TRBV27
clone_size: NA
cdr3_aa: CASSPDRGPWNEQFF
cdr3_nt: TGTGCCAGCAGTCCTGACAGGGGGCCTTGGAATGAGCAGTTCTTC

j_call: TRBJ2-1
d_call: NA
v_call: TRBV7-6
clone_size: few
cdr3_aa: CASSLSPLQDNEQFF
cdr3_nt: TGTGCCAGCAGCTTAAGCCCCTTACAGGACAATGAGCAGTTCTTC

j_call: TRBJ1-1
d_call: TRBD1
v_call: TRBV27
clone_size: NA
cdr3_aa: CASSLTGSVTEAFF
cdr3_nt: TGTGCCAGCAGTTTGACAGGGTCGGTAACTGAAGCTTTCTTT